This TCR beta chain is from a study of T cells in Graves' hyperthyroidism and ophthalmopathy. Study-level findings and limits: Peripheral blood also featured most of the thyroid clonotypes expanded above 0.001. Ophthalmopathy onset followed model prediction by a median around 6.9 months.

Amplification of TCR beta CDR3 regions was performed using RNA transcripts as template. RT-PCR in the first round (using the HTBI primer set) targeted the TCR CDR3. TCRdb used MiXCR to reprocess the multiplex PCR reads, holding one entry per CDR3 protein. The table has roughly 570,000 distinct CDR3 sequences, roughly 50% seen once. About this clonotype: Antigen specificity is unknown.

The V segment lost 3 bases and the J segment 0 bases; nucleotides outside the gene matches: 4. CDR3 length: 15 residues. Per germline, CDR1 SEHNR and CDR2 FQNEAQ (reference sequence). This sequence originates from an adult woman with Graves' disease, either hyperthyroidism or ophthalmopathy (not recorded which). Source material: peripheral blood or thyroid tissue (not recorded which). The chain carries TRBV7-9 and TRBJ2-7; 8 bases align to TRBD2. The CDR3 reads CASSFNSGSSYEQYF. The CDR3 nucleotides are TGTGCCAGCAGCTTTAACAGCGGGAGCTCCTACGAGCAGTACTTC.